These T cell receptor beta chains were read from a single sample in a study of shared clonotypes between healthy human individuals. The assay was immunoSEQ multiplex PCR, and TCRdb's table has in-frame clones only and misses some. The repertoire holds 2 million to 2.5 million clones, about 93% seen once, with around 1.7% in the top ten. Material for sequencing was naive CD8+ T cells from PBMCs. The receptors shown here come from a man between 18 and 35 years old in good health. Some clones in this sample may be carry-over from other donors' samples. Both conserved end residues are trimmed from each CDR3. Each record gives: V gene, D gene, CDR3 protein. D genes are given only for firm matches.

TRBV27 TRBD2 ASVKRLAGARSYNEQF
TRBV18 NA ASSFLVPTGANVLT
TRBV7-9 TRBD1 ASSLGTGQGFEQY
TRBV5-6 NA ASSKGHYNEQF
TRBV7-2 TRBD2 ASSLGTGNLADQETQY
TRBV7-9 NA ASSFGSDTQY
TRBV29-1 TRBD2 SVEGTTSGAYEQY
TRBV6-4 TRBD2 ASSRLAGGEQF
TRBV30 NA AWGIGYSYNEQF
TRBV9 TRBD2 ASSASPGLAISEQF
TRBV7-8 NA ASSLYRGATEAF
TRBV29-1 TRBD2 SVEDTSGSRDTQY
TRBV9 TRBD2 ASSVDAGGPVYEQF
TRBV7-6 NA ASSSIVSNQPQH
TRBV28 NA ASSTWTEGMNTEAF
TRBV11-2 NA ASSFGTDYEQY
TRBV10-3 NA AISDPDRPRSYEQY
TRBV19 TRBD1 ASSIDLEDRGRSGYT
TRBV14 NA ASSQPNHEQY
TRBV5-1 TRBD1 ASSPWTGGTDTQY